The present TCR beta chain was sequenced within a study of blood T cell repertoires in COVID-19. Clones were sequenced by immunoSEQ multiplex PCR, and TCRdb holds only the in-frame ones, with some missing. The sample has 200,000 to 250,000 clones, under 90% seen once. CDR3 size: 14 residues. Germline CDR1 and CDR2: MNHNS and SASEGT. Trimming took 3 bases from V and 7 from J, leaving 15 bases between them. Sequencing was performed on peripheral blood. The clonotype was recovered from a man between 60 and 75 years old who had recovered from COVID-19. The rearrangement links TRBV6-1 to TRBJ1-2, with D perhaps matching TRBD1 (6 bases). DNA for the CDR3: TGTGCCAGCAGTGAGAATTCAGGGGCTGCTGGCTACACCTTC. Translating it yields CASSENSGAAGYTF.